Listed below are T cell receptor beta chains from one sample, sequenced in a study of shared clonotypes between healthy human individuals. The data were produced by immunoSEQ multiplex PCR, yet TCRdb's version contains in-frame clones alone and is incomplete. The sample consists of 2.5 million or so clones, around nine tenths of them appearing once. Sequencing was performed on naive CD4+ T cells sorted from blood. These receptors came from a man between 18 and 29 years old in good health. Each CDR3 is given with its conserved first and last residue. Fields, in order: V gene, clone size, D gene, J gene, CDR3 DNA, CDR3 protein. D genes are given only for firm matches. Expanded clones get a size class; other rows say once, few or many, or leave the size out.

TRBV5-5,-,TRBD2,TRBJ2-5,TGTGCCAGCAGCCTTAGCGGGAGGGTCCAAGAGACCCAGTACTTC,CASSLSGRVQETQYF
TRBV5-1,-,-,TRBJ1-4,TGCGCCAGCAGGCGATTACAGGGCGGCAATGAAAAACTGTTTTTT,CASRRLQGGNEKLFF
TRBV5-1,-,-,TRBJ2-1,TGCGCCAGCAGTACCGTGCCGTCCGGCAATGAGCAGTTCTTC,CASSTVPSGNEQFF
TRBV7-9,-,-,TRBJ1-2,TGTGCCAGCAGCGTTATGTATGGCTACACCTTC,CASSVMYGYTF
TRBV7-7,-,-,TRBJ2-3,TGTGCTAGCAGCCCAGGGAGGCCGCCAGATACGCAGTATTTT,CASSPGRPPDTQYF
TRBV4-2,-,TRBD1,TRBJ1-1,TGTGCCAGCAGCCAAAGGACAGGGACGAACACTGAAGCTTTCTTT,CASSQRTGTNTEAFF
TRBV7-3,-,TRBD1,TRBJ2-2,TGTGCCAGCTCGACAGGGATGAACACCGGGGAGCTGTTTTTT,CASSTGMNTGELFF
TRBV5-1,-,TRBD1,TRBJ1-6,TGCGCCAGCAGCTTCGGACAGGGGAACTCCTATAATTCACCCCTCCACTTT,CASSFGQGNSYNSPLHF
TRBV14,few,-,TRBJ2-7,TGTGCCAGCAGCCAATCCTACGAGCAGTACTTC,CASSQSYEQYF
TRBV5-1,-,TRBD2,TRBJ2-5,TGCGCCAGCAGCTTGGTACCCAGCGGGGGGGCTGAGACCCAGTACTTC,CASSLVPSGGAETQYF
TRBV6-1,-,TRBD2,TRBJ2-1,TGTGCCAGCAGTGAAGAGACTAGCGCGTTAAGGGAACAGTTCTTC,CASSEETSALREQFF
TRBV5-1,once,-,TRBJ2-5,TGCGCCAGCGGCGGGACCCCACAAGAGACCCAGTACTTC,CASGGTPQETQYF
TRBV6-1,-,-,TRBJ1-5,TGTGCCAGCAGTGATACCCCTCCTCAGCCCCAGCATTTT,CASSDTPPQPQHF
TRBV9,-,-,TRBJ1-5,TGTGCCAGCAGCGTAGCCGGGGATCAGCCCCAGCATTTT,CASSVAGDQPQHF
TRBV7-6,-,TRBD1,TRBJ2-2,TGTGCCAGCAGCGCAGGACAGGCCACCGGGGAGCTGTTTTTT,CASSAGQATGELFF
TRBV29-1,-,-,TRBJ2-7,TGCAGCGTTAAACAGGGGGGGGAGCAGTACTTC,CSVKQGGEQYF
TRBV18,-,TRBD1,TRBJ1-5,TGTGCCAGCGGGACAGGCGGCAATCAGCCCCAGCATTTT,CASGTGGNQPQHF
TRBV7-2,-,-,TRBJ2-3,TGTGCCAGCAGCCTTCCCACAGATACGCAGTATTTT,CASSLPTDTQYF
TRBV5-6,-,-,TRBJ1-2,TGTGCCAGCACCCCCCGACTCGGCCCCAATTATGGCTACACCTTC,CASTPRLGPNYGYTF
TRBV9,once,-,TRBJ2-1,TGTGCCAGCAGCGTAGGGGGGGGACAGACATACAATGAGCAGTTCTTC,CASSVGGGQTYNEQFF
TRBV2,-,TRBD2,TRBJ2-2,TGTGCCAGCAGTGTCGGACTAGCGGAATTCGGGGAGCTGTTTTTT,CASSVGLAEFGELFF
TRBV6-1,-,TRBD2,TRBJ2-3,TGTGCCAGCAGTGAAATAGGGGACTATACAGATACGCAGTATTTT,CASSEIGDYTDTQYF
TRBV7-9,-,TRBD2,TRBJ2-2,TGTGCCAGCAGCTTCGGGACTAGCGGAAACACCGGGGAGCTGTTTTTT,CASSFGTSGNTGELFF
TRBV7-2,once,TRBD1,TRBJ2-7,TGTGCCAGCAGCTTAGCATCGAGGACAGGCCACGAGCAGTACTTC,CASSLASRTGHEQYF
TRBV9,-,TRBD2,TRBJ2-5,TGTGCCAGCAGCGTAGGCGGGAGGGAAGAGACCCAGTACTTC,CASSVGGREETQYF
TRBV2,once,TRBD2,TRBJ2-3,TGTGCCAGCAGTGGGAACCCCAGGGAGGGAGATACGCAGTATTTT,CASSGNPREGDTQYF